The entry below gives a single TCR beta chain sequence along with its context. Its antigen remains unidentified. Patients between 18 and 65 years old had hyperthyroidism, newly diagnosed and lasting under 2 months. Blood was drawn at first hyperthyroidism diagnosis, before any ophthalmopathy symptoms. This record belongs to a study of T cells in Graves' hyperthyroidism and ophthalmopathy. Turning to the study itself: Initial diagnosis, before any treatment, was when peripheral blood was collected. Whole-study findings and limits: Appearing also in blood were most of the thyroid clonotypes expanded above 0.001.

RNA transcripts gave rise to amplified TCR beta CDR3 regions. TCR CDR3 regions were first amplified by RT-PCR with HTBI primers. TCRdb re-derived calls from the multiplex PCR reads in MiXCR, one entry per CDR3 protein. Of a few hundred thousand distinct CDR3 sequences in the sample, 14% were seen once. Germline-derived CDR1 and CDR2 are DFQATT and SNEGSKA (reference sequence). The ends lost 7 bases at V and 6 bases at J; junction bases unmatched: 8. This CDR3 is 14 amino acids long. This sequence originates from a woman in her thirties with Graves' hyperthyroidism that later progressed to Graves' ophthalmopathy. Material for sequencing was blood. The chain joins TRBV20-1 to TRBJ2-1; 11 nucleotides align to TRBD2. The CDR3 sequence is CSVLVAGGANEQFF. Here the CDR3 DNA reads TGCAGTGTGTTGGTAGCGGGAGGGGCCAATGAGCAGTTCTTC.